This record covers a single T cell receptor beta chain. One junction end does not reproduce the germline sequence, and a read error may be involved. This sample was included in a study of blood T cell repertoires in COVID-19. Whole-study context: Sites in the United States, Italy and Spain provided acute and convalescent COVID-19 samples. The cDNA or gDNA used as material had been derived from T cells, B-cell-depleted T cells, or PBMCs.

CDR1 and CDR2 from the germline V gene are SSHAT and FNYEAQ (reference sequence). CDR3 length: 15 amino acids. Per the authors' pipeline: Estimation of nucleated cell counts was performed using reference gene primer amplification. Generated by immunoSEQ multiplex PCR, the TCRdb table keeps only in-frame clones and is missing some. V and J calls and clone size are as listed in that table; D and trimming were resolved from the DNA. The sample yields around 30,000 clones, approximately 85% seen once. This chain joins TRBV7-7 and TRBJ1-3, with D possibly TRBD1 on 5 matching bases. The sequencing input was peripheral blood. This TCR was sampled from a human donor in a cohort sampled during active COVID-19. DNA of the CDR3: TGTGCTAGCAGCTTAGTCAGGGTGGCTGGAAACACCATATATTTT. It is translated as CASSLVRVAGNTIYF.